These 31 T cell receptor beta chains share one sample of origin, sequenced in a study of blood T cell repertoires in COVID-19. The table came from immunoSEQ multiplex PCR; TCRdb's copy has only in-frame clones and leaves some out. The top ten clones hold less than 4.5% of a sample with 150,000 or so clones, around 89% of them seen once. Sequencing was done on a sample of peripheral blood. The receptors derive from a man aged 60 to 69 with COVID-19, enrolled during active disease.

This chain uses TRBV5-4 with TRBJ2-5, with D perhaps matching TRBD2 (5 bases). This CDR3 comprises 15 residues. Trimming removed 0 bases at V and 5 bases at J, with 14 bases between. Germline CDR1 reads SGHNT; CDR2 reads YYREEE (reference sequence). CDR3 in DNA: TGTGCCAGCAGCTTGGCCGGAGGAGTCAGCGAGACCCAGTACTTC. This translates into CASSLAGGVSETQYF.

The chain couples TRBV13 to TRBJ2-7; the match to TRBD2 covers 16 bases. V trimming: 4 bases; J trimming: 6 bases; junction bases outside the gene matches: 3. This CDR3 contains 15 residues. Germline V gene lookup returns CDR1 PRHDT and CDR2 FYEKMQ (reference sequence). The CDR3 sequence: CASSSGLAGGFEQYF. Here the CDR3 DNA reads TGTGCCAGCAGCTCGGGACTAGCGGGGGGGTTCGAGCAGTACTTC.

The rearrangement links TRBV6-5 to TRBJ1-4, with 11 bases matching TRBD1. Germline assignment: CDR1 MNHEY and CDR2 SVGAGI. The CDR3 spans 14 residues. V shed 6 bases, J shed 8 bases, and the junction held 5 bases outside the gene matches. Here the CDR3 reads CASRGTGGREKLFF. The CDR3 DNA is TGTGCCAGCAGGGGGACAGGGGGTAGGGAAAAACTGTTTTTT.

Comment on this clone: Relative to the germline gene, one junction end is altered; a read error may explain this. This sequence joins TRBV7-9 and TRBJ2-7; D is perhaps TRBD1 (6 bases). Germline lookup yields CDR1 SEHNR and CDR2 FQNEAQ (reference sequence). The CDR3 extends over 13 amino acids. In nucleotides, the CDR3 is TGTGTCAGCAGCTTATGGACAGAAGACGAGCAGTACTTC. Translation: CVSSLWTEDEQYF.

The V gene is TRBV7-9, the J gene TRBJ1-2, with TRBD1 matching 8 bases. There are 15 residues in the CDR3. Per the germline V gene, CDR1 is SEHNR and CDR2 is FQNEAQ (reference sequence). The V segment lost 5 bases and the J segment 5 bases; nucleotides outside the gene matches: 10. Here the CDR3 reads CASSEQGALRYGYTF. The CDR3 coding sequence is TGTGCCAGCAGCGAGCAGGGGGCTCTACGGTATGGCTACACCTTC.

This chain links TRBV9 with TRBJ1-2, with D perhaps matching TRBD1 (6 bases). Germline lookup yields CDR1 SGDLS and CDR2 YYNGEE. V dropped 6 bases and J dropped 8 bases, with 14 bases sitting between them. This CDR3 contains 12 residues. CDR3 nucleotides: TGTGCCAGCAAGGACAGAGCTCAAGGCTACACCTTC. Its translation: CASKDRAQGYTF. The full variable domain, in which reference TRBV9 and TRBJ1-2 provide the parts outside the CDR3, is DSGVTQTPKHLITATGQRVTLRCSPRSGDLSVYWYQQSLDQGLQFLIQYYNGEERAKGNILERFSAQQFPDLHSELNLSSLELGDSALYFCASKDRAQGYTFGSGTRLTVV.

The CDR3 DNA reads as TGCAGTGCTAATCCGGTGGATGAGCAGTTCTTC. Translation: CSANPVDEQFF. The genes are TRBV20-1 and TRBJ2-1; D unresolved. The germline V gene encodes CDR1 DFQATT and CDR2 SNEGSKA (reference sequence). The ends were cut back, 4 bases at V and 8 bases at J, with 9 bases in the middle. The CDR3 contains 11 residues.

The J gene is TRBJ1-1, the V gene TRBV7-2; D call uncertain. The CDR3 is 13 amino acids. CDR1 SGHTA and CDR2 FQGNSA come from the germline V gene. Trimming cost V 2 bases and J 8 bases, with 12 bases left between them. The CDR3 bases are TGTGCCAGCAGCTTATCGTCGGGAGGAGAAGCTTTCTTT. Protein product: CASSLSSGGEAFF.

The rearrangement uses TRBV3-1 (or the pseudogene TRBV3-2) and TRBJ2-7; D not resolved. The CDR3 consists of 13 residues. Germline V lookup: CDR1 LGHDT, CDR2 YNNKEL (reference sequence). Trimming pared 2 bases from V and 3 bases from J, leaving 8 bases between. CDR3 sequence: CASSQLGSYEQYF. The CDR3 nucleotides are TGTGCCAGCAGCCAACTAGGCAGCTACGAGCAGTACTTC.

A single count supports this clone. This chain uses TRBV7-3 with TRBJ1-1; D is perhaps TRBD1 (5 bases). This CDR3 spans 14 amino acids. Per the germline V gene, CDR1 is SGHTA and CDR2 is FQGTGA. V lost 4 bases and J lost 1, with 10 bases in between. The CDR3 protein is CASSSGSSNTEAFF. The CDR3 region has the DNA TGTGCCAGCAGCTCAGGGTCTTCGAACACTGAAGCTTTCTTT.

This chain links TRBV30 with TRBJ2-7; TRBD1 matches 8 bases. The CDR3 extends over 13 amino acids. With V trimmed by 1 base and J by 2 bases, 1 base remained unmatched. Germline-derived CDR1 and CDR2 are GTSNPN and SVGIG (reference sequence). In DNA, the CDR3 is TGTGCCTGGAGTGGGGACAGGCCCTACGAGCAGTACTTC. This sequence encodes CAWSGDRPYEQYF. Full variable domain (outside the CDR3, taken from reference TRBV30 and TRBJ2-7): SQTIHQWPATLVQPVGSPLSLECTVEGTSNPNLYWYRQAAGRGLQLLFYSVGIGQISSEVPQNLSASRPQDRQFILSSKKLLLSDSGFYLCAWSGDRPYEQYFGPGTRLTVT.

This chain uses TRBV6-5 with TRBJ2-1; 9 bases match TRBD1. The junction had 6 bases not matched to a gene; V was cut back by 4 bases and J by 2 bases. Germline CDR1 MNHEY, CDR2 SVGAGI. This CDR3 has 16 amino acids. CDR3 bases: TGTGCCAGCAGTTCGCCCCGGGACAGGGCCTACAATGAGCAGTTCTTC. It is translated as CASSSPRDRAYNEQFF.

The rearrangement joins TRBV7-3 to TRBJ2-2; perhaps TRBD2 as D (6 bases). Trimming pared 5 bases from V and 2 bases from J, leaving 21 bases between. The CDR3 spans 18 residues. The germline V gene encodes CDR1 SGHTA and CDR2 FQGTGA. The CDR3: CASSRTVAFGTNTGELFF. In nucleotides, the CDR3 is TGTGCCAGCAGCCGCACTGTAGCCTTCGGGACTAACACCGGGGAGCTGTTTTTT.

The rearrangement links TRBV5-1 to TRBJ1-1; D may be TRBD1 (6 bases). Trimming shortened V by 5 bases and J by 5 bases, and 16 bases separated the two germline ends. Looked up from germline, CDR1 is SGHRS and CDR2 is YFSETQ. The CDR3 spans 14 residues. The CDR3 DNA follows: TGCGCCAGCAGACCCACAGGGCCGGGGACTGAAGCTTTCTTT. Its translation: CASRPTGPGTEAFF.

This chain uses TRBV6-6 with TRBJ1-2; 7 positions match TRBD1. V lost 5 bases, J lost 6 bases, and 12 bases stayed unmatched. The CDR3 covers 15 residues. CDR1 MNHNY and CDR2 SVGAGI come from the germline V gene (reference sequence). This CDR3 reads CASSGRDRARNGYTF. The CDR3 DNA follows: TGTGCCAGCAGTGGCCGAGACAGGGCCAGGAATGGCTACACCTTC.

This chain's CDR3 is CASSIRHGVRSPLHF. For the CDR3, the DNA is TGTGCCAGCAGTATACGACACGGGGTACGATCACCCCTCCACTTT. The rearrangement joins TRBV27 to TRBJ1-6; D uncertain. This CDR3 has 15 residues. V was clipped by 5 bases and J by 10 bases, with 18 bases between them. Looked up from germline, CDR1 is MNHEY and CDR2 is SMNVEV (reference sequence).

The rearrangement uses TRBV19 and TRBJ1-1; D is ambiguous. The CDR3 loop spans 13 amino acids. Looked up from germline, CDR1 is LNHDA and CDR2 is SQIVND (reference sequence). The ends were cut back, 3 bases at V and 5 bases at J, with 10 bases in the middle. DNA for the CDR3: TGTGCCAGTAGTATGATCTCGGGAACTGAAGCTTTCTTT. Amino acids: CASSMISGTEAFF.

This clone was picked up one time. The chain has TRBV27 and TRBJ2-1; weak D call: TRBD2 (7 bases). This CDR3 comprises 18 residues. Germline loops: CDR1 MNHEY, CDR2 SMNVEV (reference sequence). V was pared by 2 bases and J by 1 base, with 18 bases between. CDR3: CASSLISGGGPSYNEQFF. The CDR3 DNA reads as TGTGCCAGCAGTTTAATTTCAGGCGGGGGCCCATCCTACAATGAGCAGTTCTTC.

The chain employs TRBV18 and TRBJ1-2, with 9 bases identical to TRBD1. Germline lookup yields CDR1 KGHSH and CDR2 LQKENI. There are 13 residues in the CDR3. V dropped 6 bases and J dropped 6; count of bases not matched to a gene: 5. The CDR3 nucleotides are TGTGCCAGCTCTCCGGACAGGGGTCATGGCTACACCTTC. Its protein is CASSPDRGHGYTF.

V gene TRBV5-6 combines with J gene TRBJ1-1; 9 nucleotides line up with TRBD1. Germline V gives CDR1 SGHDT, CDR2 YYEEEE. This CDR3 is 14 amino acids long. V was clipped by 3 bases and J by 4 bases; unmatched bases: 4. The CDR3 here is CASSSDRGATEAFF. Here the CDR3 DNA reads TGTGCCAGCAGCTCGGACAGGGGAGCCACTGAAGCTTTCTTT.

The J gene is TRBJ1-2, the V gene TRBV5-1, with 10 bases identical to TRBD1. Per the germline V gene, CDR1 is SGHRS and CDR2 is YFSETQ. This CDR3 is 14 amino acids long. Unmatched junction bases numbered 8, after V lost 4 bases and J lost 8 bases. Here the CDR3 reads CASSAGQGFSGYTF. CDR3 nucleotide sequence: TGCGCCAGCAGCGCGGGACAGGGGTTTTCCGGCTACACCTTC. Combining the CDR3 with reference TRBV5-1 and TRBJ1-2 gives the whole variable domain KAGVTQTPRYLIKTRGQQVTLSCSPISGHRSVSWYQQTPGQGLQFLFEYFSETQRNKGNFPGRFSGRQFSNSRSEMNVSTLELGDSALYLCASSAGQGFSGYTFGSGTRLTVV.

The DNA for the CDR3 is TGCGCCAGCAGCCAAGAGAGGGGGGGAAGCCTCCCCCTCCACTTT. Its translation is CASSQERGGSLPLHF. The chain uses TRBV4-3 and TRBJ1-6; tentative D call: TRBD1 (6 bases). V lost 0 bases to trimming and J lost 13 bases, with 16 bases between them. The CDR3 loop spans 15 amino acids. Germline CDR1 is LGHNA and CDR2 is YSLEER.

The rearrangement joins TRBV3-1 (or the pseudogene TRBV3-2) to TRBJ2-5; a possible D gene is TRBD2 (8 bases). The germline V gene encodes CDR1 LGHDT and CDR2 YNNKEL (reference sequence). The CDR3 sequence is 17 residues long. V was cut by 4 bases and J by 0 bases, with 18 bases left in between. The CDR3 sequence: CASSRGGQGEYQETQYF. The DNA of the CDR3 is TGTGCCAGCAGCCGCGGGGGGCAGGGGGAGTACCAAGAGACCCAGTACTTC.

J is TRBJ2-1 and V is TRBV11-2; TRBD1 matches at 8 bases. The junction had 7 bases not matched to a gene; V was cut back by 5 bases and J by 4 bases. This CDR3 region has 15 residues. Germline loops: CDR1 SGHAT, CDR2 FQNNGV. DNA of the CDR3: TGTGCCAGCAGCCTTCCGGGGACAGGATACAATGAGCAGTTCTTC. This translates into CASSLPGTGYNEQFF.

The V gene is TRBV13, the J gene TRBJ2-7, with a possible D match to TRBD1 (6 bases). CDR3 size: 13 residues. Per the germline V gene, CDR1 is PRHDT and CDR2 is FYEKMQ (reference sequence). The V end was cut by 5 bases, the J end by 3 bases, with 11 bases between. The DNA for the CDR3 is TGTGCCAGCAGCGCGGACAGAAACTACGAGCAGTACTTC. Protein sequence: CASSADRNYEQYF.

V and J are TRBV18 and TRBJ1-4; D call uncertain. Trimming cost V 2 bases and J 7 bases, with 8 bases left between them. CDR1 is KGHSH and CDR2 is LQKENI in the germline V gene. The CDR3 loop spans 13 amino acids. CDR3 amino acids: CASSPMAGEKLFF. Here the CDR3 DNA reads TGTGCCAGCTCACCAATGGCGGGTGAAAAACTGTTTTTT.

The chain joins TRBV15 to TRBJ1-4; 12 bases match TRBD1. The ends lost 9 bases at V and 11 bases at J; junction bases unmatched: 16. This CDR3 is 16 amino acids long. Looked up from germline, CDR1 is LNHNV and CDR2 is YYDKDF (reference sequence). Here the CDR3 reads CATSFQGDRGRGKLFF. CDR3 bases: TGTGCCACTAGCTTTCAAGGGGACAGGGGGCGCGGGAAACTGTTTTTT.

The V and J genes are TRBV7-8 and TRBJ2-1; the match to TRBD2 covers 9 bases. With 1 base clipped from V and 6 bases from J, the junction kept 4 bases outside the gene matches. This CDR3 has 15 residues. Germline V gene sequence: CDR1 SGHVS, CDR2 FQNEAQ. The chain's CDR3 is CASSLGAGGINEQFF. The CDR3 coding sequence is TGTGCCAGCAGCTTAGGGGCGGGGGGGATCAATGAGCAGTTCTTC.

V is TRBV20-1 and J is TRBJ1-1; D is unresolved. This CDR3 spans 11 amino acids. CDR1 DFQATT and CDR2 SNEGSKA come from the germline V gene (reference sequence). Trimming stripped 3 bases from V and 4 bases from J, with 6 bases between. CDR3 protein: CSASGSTEAFF. CDR3 coding DNA: TGCAGTGCTAGTGGGAGCACTGAAGCTTTCTTT.

This chain joins TRBV3-1 (or the pseudogene TRBV3-2) and TRBJ1-3, with TRBD1 matching over 10 bases. Germline loops: CDR1 LGHDT, CDR2 YNNKEL (reference sequence). The CDR3 contains 16 residues. The junction had 5 bases not matched to a gene; V was cut back by 4 bases and J by 2 bases. In nucleotides, the CDR3 is TGTGCCAGCAGCCGGGACAGGGGCTTTGCTGGAAACACCATATATTTT. Translated, it gives CASSRDRGFAGNTIYF.

The V call is TRBV6-5, the J call TRBJ2-7, with D unclear. CDR1 and CDR2 (germline): MNHEY, SVGAGI. Between the trimmed V and J ends, which lost 0 bases and 5 bases, there was a span of 11 bases. The CDR3 loop spans 14 amino acids. The CDR3, as DNA: TGTGCCAGCAGTTACTCCCATCTCCGGGACGAGCAGTACTTC. Its translation is CASSYSHLRDEQYF.